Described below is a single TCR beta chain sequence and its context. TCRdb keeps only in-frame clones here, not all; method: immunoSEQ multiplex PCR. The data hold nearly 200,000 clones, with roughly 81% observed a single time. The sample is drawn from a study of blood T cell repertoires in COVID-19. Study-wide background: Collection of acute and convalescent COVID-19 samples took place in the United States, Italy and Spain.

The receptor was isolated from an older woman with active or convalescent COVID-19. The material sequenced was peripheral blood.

CDR3 nucleotides: TGCAGCGCAACTAGCGGGAGGGCCCTGAAGACCGGGGAGCTGTTTTTT. It codes for CSATSGRALKTGELFF. The V gene is TRBV29-1, the J gene TRBJ2-2, with 13 nucleotides matching TRBD2. Germline V CDR1 and CDR2: SQVTM, ANQGSEA. This CDR3 is built from 16 residues. V lost 7 bases, J lost 5 bases, and 10 bases stayed unmatched.